This T cell receptor beta chain was recovered during a study of cytomegalovirus exposure and HLA in healthy donors. V shed 5 bases and J 5 bases; nucleotides not matched to a gene: 4. Germline V gene sequence: CDR1 SGHAT, CDR2 FQNNGV. The CDR3 extends over 13 amino acids. With 60 Vbeta and 13 Jbeta primers, the PCR was carried out. Method: immunoSEQ multiplex PCR; TCRdb's copy keeps in-frame clones and lacks some. The data show more than 120,000 clones, with roughly 80% seen just once and roughly 2.9% held by the top ten. The material sequenced was PBMCs. The receptor was isolated from a woman aged 25 to 39 in good health and CMV-seronegative. V and J are TRBV11-2 and TRBJ2-7; 9 bases agree with TRBD1. CDR3 sequence (DNA): TGTGCCAGCAGCAGGACAGGGGCCCACGAGCAGTACTTC. Translating gives CASSRTGAHEQYF.